In this sample, the clone carrying this T cell receptor beta chain turned up a few times. Its antigen is unknown. The TCRbeta library was prepared with unique molecular identifiers. TCRdb passed the PCR reads through MiXCR, listing each CDR3 protein once. The sample holds about 980,000 distinct CDR3 sequences; about 29% are singletons and the top ten take 28%. This CDR3 comprises 15 residues. Between the trimmed V and J ends, which lost 3 bases and 0 bases, there was a span of 12 bases. Looked up from germline, CDR1 is DFQATT and CDR2 is SNEGSKA (reference sequence). These data are taken from a study of T-cell reconstitution after alpha-beta-depleted transplantation in children. The study's findings and limits: At around two months after transplant, the alpha-beta T cells were reportedly derived from several hundred expanded clones that came from non-depleted graft cells. Newly produced T cells mostly provided counts and TCRbeta diversity after one year, as hyperexpanded clones declined. In some patients, recipient T cells and intrathymic progenitors surviving conditioning explained high day-60 diversity.

The TCR was taken from a boy younger than two who had a stem cell transplant for SCID, so the T cells may come from the graft donor. The V call is TRBV20-1, the J call TRBJ1-5; tentative D call: TRBD1 (6 bases). Sequenced here: PBMCs, mostly from graft donor cells, sampled 360 days after TCRalphabeta/CD19-depleted stem cell transplant. The DNA of the CDR3 is TGCAGTGCTAGCGGGGGCTCCGCTAGCAATCAGCCCCAGCATTTT. This sequence encodes CSASGGSASNQPQHF.